The clone carrying this T cell receptor (beta chain) has just one count. Germline trimming cut 5 bases from V and 0 bases from J; bases unmatched to any gene: 2. The germline V gene encodes CDR1 MNHEY and CDR2 SVGAGI. The CDR3 loop spans 15 amino acids. The data were obtained in a study of T cell changes during pregnancy in multiple sclerosis. Generated by immunoSEQ multiplex PCR, the TCRdb table keeps only in-frame clones and is missing some. The sample has about 64,000 clones; about 96% are singletons. This chain uses TRBV6-5 with TRBJ2-3; 10 nucleotides agree with TRBD2. This TCR derives from a female donor with multiple sclerosis, enrolled in a pregnancy study. The source material was CD8+ T cells from peripheral blood mononuclear cells, sampled after pregnancy. The CDR3 reads CASSILAGSTDTQYF. CDR3 nucleotide sequence: TGTGCCAGCAGTATACTAGCGGGAAGCACAGATACGCAGTATTTT.